A selection of T cell receptor beta chains follows, all from one sample in a study of PD-L1 blockade in urothelial cancer. Here immunoSEQ multiplex PCR was the method, and the copy in TCRdb shows in-frame clones only, minus some. This table has about 52,000 clones, approximately 80% appearing once. The sequenced sample was PBMCs, obtained around atezolizumab (anti-PD-L1) treatment. These receptors came from a man between 65 and 79 years old with urothelial cancer. CDR3s include the opening cysteine and the closing phenylalanine or tryptophan. A D gene is named only where the DNA matches it firmly. Clone size is shown for a subset of rows, as once, few, many or a class of expanded clone.

V	size	J	D	DNA	CDR3
TRBV5-1	once	TRBJ2-1	NA	TGCGCCAGCAGCTTGTACGGGACATCCTACAATGAGCAGTTCTTC	CASSLYGTSYNEQFF
TRBV7-2	NA	TRBJ2-4	TRBD2	TGTGCCAGCAGCTTAGCAACACTAGCGGGAGGAGGTGGTGCCAAAAACATTCAGTACTTC	CASSLATLAGGGGAKNIQYF
TRBV7-8	once	TRBJ2-5	TRBD2	TGTGCCAGCAGCTTTGCGGGAGGGGAGACCCAGTACTTC	CASSFAGGETQYF
TRBV11-3	NA	TRBJ2-5	NA	TGTGCCAGCAGCTTAGGCGAGTGGTACCGCGCGAAAGAGACCCAGTACTTC	CASSLGEWYRAKETQYF
TRBV4-2	NA	TRBJ2-2	TRBD2	TGTGCCAGCAGCCGCTCTTCTAGCGGGGGGGAGCGCGGGGAGCTGTTTTTT	CASSRSSSGGERGELFF
TRBV7-2	NA	TRBJ2-3	TRBD2	TGTGCCAGCCTTAGGCAGCGGGGGTTCACAGATACGCAGTATTTT	CASLRQRGFTDTQYF
TRBV29-1	many	TRBJ1-2	NA	TGCAGCGTTGCGGCAGGGGTAAACTATGGCTACACCTTC	CSVAAGVNYGYTF
TRBV4-3	NA	TRBJ1-2	NA	TGCGCCAGCAGCCAAGAAAGGGGGTATGGCTACACCTTC	CASSQERGYGYTF
TRBV18	NA	TRBJ2-5	TRBD1	TGTGCCAGCTCACCATCAGGGGGCATCGGGGAGACCCAGTACTTC	CASSPSGGIGETQYF
TRBV7-8	NA	TRBJ2-3	NA	TGTGCCAGCAGTCTTTCGCTTGGGAGCGGAACAGATACGCAGTATTTT	CASSLSLGSGTDTQYF
TRBV11-3	NA	TRBJ2-7	TRBD1	TGTGCCAGCAGCCCAGGACAGGGTTCCTACGAGCAGTACTTC	CASSPGQGSYEQYF
TRBV5-6	NA	TRBJ2-7	TRBD2	TGTGCCAGCAGCCTTAGCGGGACCTACGAGCAGTACTTC	CASSLSGTYEQYF
TRBV5-5	NA	TRBJ2-5	TRBD1	TGTGCCAGCAGCCCGACAGGGAGTCCCAAAGAGACCCAGTACTTC	CASSPTGSPKETQYF
TRBV7-8	NA	TRBJ1-1	TRBD1	TGTGCCAGCAGCCCCCAAACAGGGGGCCGGAACACTGAAGCTTTCTTT	CASSPQTGGRNTEAFF
TRBV5-1	NA	TRBJ1-5	TRBD1	TGCGCCAGCAGCCGGACAGGGGGAAATCAGCCCCAGCATTTT	CASSRTGGNQPQHF
TRBV27	NA	TRBJ1-2	TRBD1	TGTGCCAGCAGTCTTAGCCGGACAGGGGGCGGCTACACCTTC	CASSLSRTGGGYTF